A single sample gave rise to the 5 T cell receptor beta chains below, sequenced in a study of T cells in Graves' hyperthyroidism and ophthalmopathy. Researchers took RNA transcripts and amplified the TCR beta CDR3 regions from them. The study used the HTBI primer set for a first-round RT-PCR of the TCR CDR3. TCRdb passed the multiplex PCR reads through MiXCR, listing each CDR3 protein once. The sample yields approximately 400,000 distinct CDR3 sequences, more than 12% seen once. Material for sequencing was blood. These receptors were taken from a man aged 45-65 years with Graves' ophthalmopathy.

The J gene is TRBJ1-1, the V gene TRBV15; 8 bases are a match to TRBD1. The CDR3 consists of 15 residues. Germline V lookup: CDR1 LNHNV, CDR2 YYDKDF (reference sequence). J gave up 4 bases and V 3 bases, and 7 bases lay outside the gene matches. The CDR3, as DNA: TGTGCCACCAGCAGGTCAGGGGGCCGGTCCACTGAAGCTTTCTTT. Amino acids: CATSRSGGRSTEAFF.

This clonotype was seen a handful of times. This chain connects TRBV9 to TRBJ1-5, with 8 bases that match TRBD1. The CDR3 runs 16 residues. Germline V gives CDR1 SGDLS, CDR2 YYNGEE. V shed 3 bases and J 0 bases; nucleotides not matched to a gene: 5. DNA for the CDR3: TGTGCCAGCAGCGGCGGGACAGGAGATAGCAATCAGCCCCAGCATTTT. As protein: CASSGGTGDSNQPQHF.

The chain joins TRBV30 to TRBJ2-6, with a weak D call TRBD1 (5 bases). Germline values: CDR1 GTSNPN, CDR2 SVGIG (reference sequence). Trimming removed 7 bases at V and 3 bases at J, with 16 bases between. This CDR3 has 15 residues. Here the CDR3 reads CASQRQSHGANVLTF. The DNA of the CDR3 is TGTGCCTCACAAAGACAGTCCCATGGGGCCAACGTCCTGACTTTC.

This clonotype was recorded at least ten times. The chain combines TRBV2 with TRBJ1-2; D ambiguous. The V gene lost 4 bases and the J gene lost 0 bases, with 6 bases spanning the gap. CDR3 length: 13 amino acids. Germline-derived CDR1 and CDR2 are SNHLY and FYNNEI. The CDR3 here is CASSGEANYGYTF. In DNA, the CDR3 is TGTGCCAGCAGTGGGGAAGCTAACTATGGCTACACCTTC.

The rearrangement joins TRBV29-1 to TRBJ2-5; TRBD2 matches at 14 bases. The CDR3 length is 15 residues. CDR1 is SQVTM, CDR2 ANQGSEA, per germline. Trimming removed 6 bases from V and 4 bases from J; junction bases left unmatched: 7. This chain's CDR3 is CSVAIGLAGGETQYF. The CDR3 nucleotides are TGCAGCGTGGCCATCGGACTAGCGGGAGGAGAGACCCAGTACTTC.